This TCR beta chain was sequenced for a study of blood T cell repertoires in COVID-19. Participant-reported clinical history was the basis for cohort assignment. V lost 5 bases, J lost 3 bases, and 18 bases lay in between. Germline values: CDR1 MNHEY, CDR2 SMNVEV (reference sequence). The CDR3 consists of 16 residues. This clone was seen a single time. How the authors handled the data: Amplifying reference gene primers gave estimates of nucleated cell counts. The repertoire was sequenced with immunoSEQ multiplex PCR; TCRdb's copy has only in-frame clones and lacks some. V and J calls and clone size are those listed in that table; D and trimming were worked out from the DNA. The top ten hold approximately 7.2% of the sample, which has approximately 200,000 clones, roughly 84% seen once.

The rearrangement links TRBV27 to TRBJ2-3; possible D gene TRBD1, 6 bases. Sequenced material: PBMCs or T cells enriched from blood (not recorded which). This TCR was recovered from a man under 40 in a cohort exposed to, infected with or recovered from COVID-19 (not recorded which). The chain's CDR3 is CASSRRPVTGTDTQYF. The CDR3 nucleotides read TGTGCCAGCAGTCGCCGACCGGTTACAGGGACAGATACGCAGTATTTT.